The 30 T cell receptor beta chains in this list originate from one sample, sequenced in a study of shared clonotypes between healthy human individuals. Some clones are missing from TCRdb's copy, which holds only in-frame ones; the method was immunoSEQ multiplex PCR. The top ten hold approximately 0.4% of the sample, which has about 2.3 million clones, less than 95% seen once. The sequenced sample was naive CD4+ T cells from PBMCs. Described subset: CD45RA+ positively selected. These receptors came from a young man in good health. Some clones in this sample may be carry-over from other donors' samples.

V is TRBV6-1 and J is TRBJ1-1; D is possibly TRBD1 (5 bases). This CDR3 has 15 residues. The germline V gene has CDR1 MNHNS and CDR2 SASEGT. Trimming shortened V by 6 bases and J by 3 bases, and 17 bases separated the two germline ends. DNA of the CDR3: TGTGCCAGCAGCCCAGGGTCTATTAGGGACACTGAAGCTTTCTTT. As protein: CASSPGSIRDTEAFF.

The gene calls are TRBV19 and TRBJ2-2; D not certain. The V end was cut by 0 bases, the J end by 6 bases, with 20 bases between. The germline V gene encodes CDR1 LNHDA and CDR2 SQIVND (reference sequence). This CDR3 is built from 18 residues. CDR3 loop: CASSIEKLGYPGPGELFF. CDR3 sequence (DNA): TGTGCCAGTAGTATAGAAAAGTTGGGCTACCCCGGCCCCGGGGAGCTGTTTTTT.

V gene TRBV29-1 combines with J gene TRBJ2-1; D could derive from TRBD1 or TRBD2 (7 bases each). The CDR3 covers 12 residues. V was clipped by 6 bases and J by 8 bases, with 14 bases between them. Germline CDR1 SQVTM, CDR2 ANQGSEA. This CDR3 reads CSVSRGGDEQFF. The CDR3, as DNA: TGCAGCGTCTCCAGGGGGGGCGATGAGCAGTTCTTC.

V usage is TRBV14 and J usage is TRBJ2-5, with 10 bases identical to TRBD1. From germline, CDR1 is SGHDN and CDR2 FVKESK. The CDR3 covers 22 residues. The V segment lost 1 base and the J segment 4 bases; nucleotides outside the gene matches: 24. CDR3 coding DNA: TGTGCCAGCAGCCAAGGAGACAGGGGGCGAGCGAAAAGCCTACTAAGGGGAGAGACCCAGTACTTC. Translating it yields CASSQGDRGRAKSLLRGETQYF.

About this clone itself: Other nucleotide sequences in the sample specify the same CDR3. The chain employs TRBV10-2 and TRBJ2-5; 12 nucleotides line up with TRBD2. J lost 2 bases, V lost 6 bases, and 1 base had no gene match. Germline CDR1 and CDR2: WSHSY and SAAADI. This CDR3 spans 14 amino acids. The CDR3 here is CASRGLAGQETQYF. The CDR3 DNA reads TGCGCCAGCAGAGGACTAGCGGGACAAGAGACCCAGTACTTC.

In regard to this clone: Germline and junction disagree at one end, which may indicate a read error. Different DNA sequences within this sample yield the same CDR3. This chain connects TRBV7-9 to TRBJ2-7, with 10 bases identical to TRBD2. The CDR3 extends over 15 amino acids. CDR1 is SEHNR, CDR2 FQNEAQ, per germline (reference sequence). The CDR3 DNA reads as TGCGCCAGCAGCCTAGGACTAGCGGAGACATACGAGCAGTACTTC. This encodes CASSLGLAETYEQYF.

This chain links TRBV4-1 with TRBJ2-7; weak D call: TRBD1 (6 bases). V was shortened by 4 bases and J by 2 bases, with 15 bases between the two germline ends. The CDR3 consists of 15 residues. Looked up from germline, CDR1 is MGHRA and CDR2 is YSYEKL. The CDR3 coding sequence is TGCGCCAGCAGCCGAGCCTGGGACAATACCTACGAGCAGTACTTC. It is translated as CASSRAWDNTYEQYF.

J is TRBJ2-5 and V is TRBV6-1, with D perhaps matching TRBD2 (5 bases). V shed 7 bases and J shed 5 bases, with 14 bases lying between them. CDR1 is MNHNS and CDR2 is SASEGT in the germline V gene. The CDR3 is 13 residues long. In DNA, the CDR3 is TGTGCCAGCAACAGAGAGGGTGGGGAGACCCAGTACTTC. Translating gives CASNREGGETQYF.

This chain uses TRBV28 with TRBJ2-3; 12 bases line up with TRBD2. This CDR3 has 17 amino acids. The V gene's germline CDR1 is MDHEN and CDR2 SYDVKM. Trimming took 4 bases from V and 5 from J; bases not matched to a gene: 10. Here the CDR3 DNA reads TGTGCCAGCAGTTCCCCCCTGACTAGCGGGAGCGGAGATACGCAGTATTTT. It is translated as CASSSPLTSGSGDTQYF.

The CDR3 nucleotides are TGTGCCAGCAGTTCCCGTCTGACGGCGGGGGACACTGAAGCTTTCTTT. Encoded protein: CASSSRLTAGDTEAFF. This chain connects TRBV6-6 to TRBJ1-1; maybe TRBD1 (5 bases). Trimming shortened V by 4 bases and J by 3 bases, and 18 bases separated the two germline ends. Germline loops: CDR1 MNHNY, CDR2 SVGAGI (reference sequence). The CDR3 has 16 amino acids.

The V call is TRBV5-4, the J call TRBJ2-1; the D call may be TRBD1 or TRBD2 (5 bases each). Germline V gene data show CDR1 as SGHNT and CDR2 as YYREEE (reference sequence). This CDR3 region has 15 residues. V lost 2 bases and J lost 4, with 13 bases in between. The CDR3 here is CASSFGQGPYNEQFF. For the CDR3, the DNA is TGTGCCAGCAGCTTCGGTCAGGGACCATACAATGAGCAGTTCTTC. Full variable domain (remainder filled in from reference TRBV5-4 and TRBJ2-1): ETGVTQSPTHLIKTRGQQVTLRCSSQSGHNTVSWYQQALGQGPQFIFQYYREEENGRGNFPPRFSGLQFPNYSSELNVNALELDDSALYLCASSFGQGPYNEQFFGPGTRLTVL.

The J gene is TRBJ1-1, the V gene TRBV6-1; D is perhaps TRBD1 (5 bases). The CDR3 contains 13 residues. Looked up from germline, CDR1 is MNHNS and CDR2 is SASEGT. Trimming stripped 3 bases from V and 8 bases from J, with 13 bases between. CDR3 amino acids: CASSDRVLSEAFF. The DNA for the CDR3 is TGTGCCAGCAGTGACAGGGTCTTGAGCGAAGCTTTCTTT.

The chain has TRBV6-1 and TRBJ1-5, with a weak D call TRBD1 (5 bases). The CDR3 has 15 amino acids. V was pared by 4 bases and J by 3 bases, with 13 bases between. From germline, CDR1 is MNHNS and CDR2 SASEGT. The CDR3 sequence: CASSGREGYNQPQHF. The CDR3 nucleotides read TGTGCCAGCAGTGGCAGGGAGGGTTACAATCAGCCCCAGCATTTT.

This sequence joins TRBV2 and TRBJ1-4; TRBD1 is a possible D gene (5 bases). This CDR3 spans 17 amino acids. Trimming cost V 7 bases and J 0 bases, with 18 bases left between them. Germline V gives CDR1 SNHLY, CDR2 FYNNEI. The CDR3 sequence is CASTGPGTGATNEKLFF. CDR3 DNA: TGTGCCAGCACGGGCCCGGGGACGGGGGCAACTAATGAAAAACTGTTTTTT.

The chain links TRBV10-3 to TRBJ2-7; no definite D call. Between the trimmed V and J ends, which lost 6 bases and 9 bases, there was a span of 15 bases. CDR3 length: 12 residues. Germline V gene lookup returns CDR1 ENHRY and CDR2 SYGVKD. CDR3 nucleotides: TGTGCCATCAGGGCTACCGGATTGGGGCAGTACTTC. It is translated as CAIRATGLGQYF.

The chain links TRBV7-9 to TRBJ1-2; 11 bases agree with TRBD1. Germline values: CDR1 SEHNR, CDR2 FQNEAQ (reference sequence). V shed 0 bases, J shed 7 bases, and the junction held 10 bases outside the gene matches. This CDR3 has 17 residues. This chain's CDR3 is CASSLAVGGQGESGYTF. The CDR3 DNA sequence: TGTGCCAGCAGCTTAGCGGTCGGGGGACAGGGGGAAAGTGGCTACACCTTC.

This chain links TRBV29-1 with TRBJ1-1; possibly TRBD1 for D (6 bases). Trimming left V 4 bases short and J 3 bases short, with 12 bases between. Germline V gene sequence: CDR1 SQVTM, CDR2 ANQGSEA. There are 13 residues in the CDR3. The DNA of the CDR3 is TGCAGCGTTGTATACAGGGTGGACACTGAAGCTTTCTTT. Protein product: CSVVYRVDTEAFF.

This chain links TRBV11-1 with TRBJ1-2; no definite D call. The V end lost 5 bases, the J end lost 3 bases, and 10 bases lay between the germline ends. The germline CDR1 and CDR2 sequences are SGHAT and FQDESV (reference sequence). The CDR3 runs to 13 residues. As DNA, the CDR3 is TGTGCCAGCAGCCAAAGGTGGGACTATGGCTACACCTTC. Amino acid sequence: CASSQRWDYGYTF. Combining the CDR3 with reference TRBV11-1 and TRBJ1-2 gives the whole variable domain EAEVAQSPRYKITEKSQAVAFWCDPISGHATLYWYRQILGQGPELLVQFQDESVVDDSQLPKDRFSAERLKGVDSTLKIQPAELGDSAMYLCASSQRWDYGYTFGSGTRLTVV.

The chain recombines TRBV10-3 with TRBJ2-1, with 12 bases identical to TRBD2. Germline CDR1 ENHRY, CDR2 SYGVKD. V was clipped by 7 bases and J by 8 bases; unmatched bases: 9. This CDR3 has 15 amino acids. CDR3 region: CAIKGPTSGSYEQFF. The CDR3 nucleotides read TGTGCCATCAAAGGGCCGACTAGCGGGAGCTATGAGCAGTTCTTC.

The genes are TRBV2 and TRBJ2-2; 7 bases are shared with TRBD1. This CDR3 is 12 amino acids long. Trimming removed 9 bases from V and 6 bases from J; junction bases left unmatched: 4. The germline V gene encodes CDR1 SNHLY and CDR2 FYNNEI. The CDR3 DNA reads as TGTGCCAGTTATACAGGGGCCGGGGAGCTGTTTTTT. Its translation is CASYTGAGELFF.

This clone was recorded only once. J is TRBJ2-3 and V is TRBV29-1, with 8 nucleotides matching TRBD1. CDR1 and CDR2 (germline): SQVTM, ANQGSEA. The CDR3 consists of 16 residues. The J segment lost 6 bases and the V segment lost 7 bases, leaving 18 bases of the junction unmatched. As DNA, the CDR3 is TGCAGCGCCGGTCAGGGGACAGGCAACCTCATGGATACGCAGTATTTT. It translates to CSAGQGTGNLMDTQYF.

The chain links TRBV30 to TRBJ2-7; TRBD2 might be the D (6 bases). V shed 5 bases and J shed 5 bases, with 10 bases lying between them. Germline lookup yields CDR1 GTSNPN and CDR2 SVGIG (reference sequence). The CDR3 extends over 11 amino acids. CDR3 nucleotides: TGTGCCTGGGCGGACTACAACGAGCAGTACTTC. Translated, it gives CAWADYNEQYF.

V and J are TRBV7-9 and TRBJ1-2; 8 nucleotides agree with TRBD1. Germline V gives CDR1 SEHNR, CDR2 FQNEAQ (reference sequence). V was clipped by 0 bases and J by 3 bases; unmatched bases: 3. The CDR3 is 15 amino acids. DNA of the CDR3: TGTGCCAGCAGCTTAGCCGGACAGGGAGACTATGGCTACACCTTC. This sequence encodes CASSLAGQGDYGYTF.

This clone has a handful of counts. V and J are TRBV5-4 and TRBJ1-4, with D possibly TRBD1 on 6 matching bases. The CDR3 consists of 14 residues. CDR1 and CDR2 from the germline V gene are SGHNT and YYREEE (reference sequence). V was cut by 2 bases and J by 5 bases, with 10 bases left in between. The CDR3 here is CASSFGRGNEKLFF. In DNA form, the CDR3 reads TGTGCCAGCAGCTTTGGTAGGGGGAATGAAAAACTGTTTTTT.

The chain has TRBV7-9 and TRBJ1-2; perhaps TRBD1 as D (5 bases). Germline CDR1 and CDR2: SEHNR and FQNEAQ (reference sequence). With 5 bases removed from V and 1 base from J, the gap between germline ends came to 8 bases. The CDR3 has 13 amino acids. The CDR3 reads CASSPRVNYGYTF. As DNA, the CDR3 is TGTGCCAGCAGCCCCAGGGTTAACTATGGCTACACCTTC.

This clone was seen a single time. This chain links TRBV15 with TRBJ1-1; unclear D gene. Germline V CDR1 and CDR2: LNHNV, YYDKDF (reference sequence). Trimming took 0 bases from V and 2 from J, leaving 13 bases between them. This CDR3 region has 16 residues. This CDR3 reads CATSRDGWEGNTEAFF. The CDR3, as DNA: TGTGCCACCAGCAGAGATGGTTGGGAGGGAAACACTGAAGCTTTCTTT. Based on the CDR3 plus reference TRBV15 and TRBJ1-1, the full variable domain is DAMVIQNPRYQVTQFGKPVTLSCSQTLNHNVMYWYQQKSSQAPKLLFHYYDKDFNNEADTPDNFQSRRPNTSFCFLDIRSPGLGDTAMYLCATSRDGWEGNTEAFFGQGTRLTVV.

The chain joins TRBV18 to TRBJ2-7; D tentatively fits TRBD1 or TRBD2 (6 bases each). In germline, CDR1 is KGHSH, CDR2 LQKENI. This CDR3 has 15 residues. Trimming cost V 6 bases and J 2 bases, with 17 bases left between them. The CDR3 reads CASSWAAGQTYEQYF. The CDR3 region has the DNA TGTGCCAGCTCTTGGGCTGCGGGACAAACCTACGAGCAGTACTTC.

The chain combines TRBV7-3 with TRBJ2-4, with D possibly matching TRBD2 (5 bases). The CDR3 is 15 residues long. Germline lookup yields CDR1 SGHTA and CDR2 FQGTGA. Trimming stripped 4 bases from V and 2 bases from J, with 12 bases between. CDR3 sequence: CASSSLDSSKNIQYF. The CDR3 nucleotides read TGTGCCAGCAGCTCCCTGGACTCCTCCAAAAACATTCAGTACTTC.

The CDR3 reads CASSTQTGSNEKLFF. The CDR3, as DNA: TGTGCCAGCAGCACCCAGACAGGTTCTAATGAAAAACTGTTTTTT. The V gene is TRBV7-2, the J gene TRBJ1-4; D possibly corresponds to TRBD1 (6 bases). Per germline, CDR1 SGHTA and CDR2 FQGNSA. V shed 5 bases and J shed 3 bases, with 13 bases lying between them. The CDR3 runs to 15 residues. The full variable domain, with the rest looked up from reference TRBV7-2 and TRBJ1-4, is GAGVSQSPSNKVTEKGKDVELRCDPISGHTALYWYRQSLGQGLEFLIYFQGNSAPDKSGLPSDRFSAERTGGSVSTLTIQRTQQEDSAVYLCASSTQTGSNEKLFFGSGTQLSVL.

The chain carries TRBV5-1 and TRBJ2-5; 8 nucleotides match TRBD1. With V trimmed by 7 bases and J by 5 bases, 10 bases remained unmatched. From germline, CDR1 is SGHRS and CDR2 YFSETQ. The CDR3 has 14 residues. The CDR3 here is CASGVQGARETQYF. As DNA, the CDR3 is TGCGCCAGCGGAGTCCAGGGGGCAAGGGAGACCCAGTACTTC.